These 30 T cell receptor beta chains were all obtained from the same sample, sequenced in a study of T cell responses to AZD1222 COVID-19 vaccine. Profiled with immunoSEQ multiplex PCR; TCRdb holds only in-frame clones, not every one. Counted here are roughly 110,000 clones, roughly 90% occurring once; the ten biggest clones make up 7.5% to 9.5%. The sequenced sample was peripheral blood, obtained 28 days after the second AZD1222 dose. These receptors all come from an adult who received the AZD1222 COVID-19 vaccine.

The rearrangement joins TRBV24-1 to TRBJ1-4; D might be TRBD1 (5 bases). Germline V gene data show CDR1 as KGHDR and CDR2 as SFDVKD. The CDR3 is made up of 14 amino acids. V dropped 3 bases and J dropped 8 bases, with 12 bases sitting between them. The CDR3, as DNA: TGTGCCACCAGTGATGGTGGGGCGGGGGAAAAACTGTTTTTT. This translates into CATSDGGAGEKLFF.

V usage is TRBV3-1 (or the pseudogene TRBV3-2) and J usage is TRBJ2-1; weak D call: TRBD1 (5 bases). With 1 base removed from V and 9 bases from J, the gap between germline ends came to 13 bases. CDR1 LGHDT and CDR2 YNNKEL come from the germline V gene (reference sequence). This CDR3 is 14 amino acids long. The CDR3 spells CASSQVAGMGEQFF. CDR3 DNA: TGTGCCAGCAGCCAAGTAGCAGGGATGGGTGAGCAGTTCTTC.

The chain employs TRBV5-1 and TRBJ1-1, with TRBD1 as a possible D gene (5 bases). The germline gives CDR1 SGHRS, CDR2 YFSETQ. Trimming left V 2 bases short and J 1 base short, with 12 bases between. The CDR3 is 15 amino acids. The CDR3 DNA reads as TGCGCCAGCAGCTTACCCGGGGCGGGGAACACTGAAGCTTTCTTT. Translation gives CASSLPGAGNTEAFF.

CDR3 residues: CASSEKVRGHFYGYTF. The CDR3 nucleotides are TGTGCCAGCAGTGAAAAGGTCAGGGGGCACTTCTATGGCTACACCTTC. This chain connects TRBV6-1 to TRBJ1-2; 8 nucleotides agree with TRBD1. Germline V lookup: CDR1 MNHNS, CDR2 SASEGT. The CDR3 runs 16 residues. V lost 2 bases and J lost 4; bases outside the gene matches: 9.

CDR3 in DNA: TGTGCCAGCAGCTTGGAACGGAACTACGAGCAGTACTTC. It specifies CASSLERNYEQYF. The chain uses TRBV5-4 and TRBJ2-7; the D is unclear. There are 13 residues in the CDR3. Germline V gives CDR1 SGHNT, CDR2 YYREEE (reference sequence). V lost 0 bases, J lost 3 bases, and 7 bases lay in between.

V usage is TRBV29-1 and J usage is TRBJ2-1; tentative D call: TRBD2 (5 bases). Germline V gives CDR1 SQVTM, CDR2 ANQGSEA. The CDR3 length is 15 residues. V was cut by 2 bases and J by 0 bases, with 11 bases left in between. CDR3 nucleotides: TGCAGCGTTGAAAGCGGAATCAGCTCCTACAATGAGCAGTTCTTC. It codes for CSVESGISSYNEQFF.

The chain joins TRBV4-1 to TRBJ1-2; 7 bases are a match to TRBD1. The CDR3 sequence is 15 residues long. Germline CDR1 is MGHRA and CDR2 is YSYEKL. The V and J ends lost 1 base and 4 bases, in that order; junction bases with no gene match: 6. CDR3 region: CASSQGEGQTYGYTF. DNA for the CDR3: TGCGCCAGCAGCCAAGGAGAGGGACAGACCTATGGCTACACCTTC.

As concerns this clone: The junction differs from germline at one of its ends, possibly a read error. The chain uses TRBV6-1 and TRBJ1-1; 7 bases map to TRBD1. Germline V lookup: CDR1 MNHNS, CDR2 SASEGT. The CDR3 covers 16 residues. The CDR3 DNA reads TGTGCCAGCATTGAAGCCCCGGGACAGATGAACACTGAAGCTTTCTTT. Residues: CASIEAPGQMNTEAFF.

The genes are TRBV3-1 (or the pseudogene TRBV3-2) and TRBJ1-1; D remains unclear. CDR1 and CDR2 from the germline V gene are LGHDT and YNNKEL (reference sequence). CDR3 length: 13 residues. V dropped 1 base and J dropped 4 bases, with 7 bases sitting between them. The CDR3 DNA sequence: TGTGCCAGCAGCCAAGGCCAGTTCACTGAAGCTTTCTTT. Translating it yields CASSQGQFTEAFF.

The J gene is TRBJ1-3, the V gene TRBV7-2; D might be TRBD1 (5 bases). Germline-derived CDR1 and CDR2 are SGHTA and FQGNSA. Trimming took 5 bases from V and 3 from J, leaving 11 bases between them. There are 14 residues in the CDR3. The CDR3: CASSTGTVGNTIYF. CDR3 coding DNA: TGTGCCAGCAGCACCGGGACGGTTGGAAACACCATATATTTT.

The chain uses TRBV5-1 and TRBJ1-3; D gene unclear. Germline V gene data show CDR1 as SGHRS and CDR2 as YFSETQ. This CDR3 is 15 amino acids long. Deletions cut 0 bases from V and 0 bases from J, with 7 bases between. The CDR3 reads CASSLAAGSGNTIYF. CDR3 sequence (DNA): TGCGCCAGCAGCTTGGCGGCGGGCTCTGGAAACACCATATATTTT.

V gene TRBV30 combines with J gene TRBJ2-1; D is possibly TRBD2 (5 bases). Germline loops: CDR1 GTSNPN, CDR2 SVGIG (reference sequence). Trimming took 2 bases from V and 5 from J, leaving 10 bases between them. CDR3 size: 13 residues. The CDR3 region is CAWSKLGNNEQFF. The CDR3 DNA reads as TGTGCCTGGAGTAAACTAGGGAACAATGAGCAGTTCTTC.

The V and J genes are TRBV10-3 and TRBJ1-5; D remains unclear. CDR3 length equals 12 residues. Germline V lookup: CDR1 ENHRY, CDR2 SYGVKD. V was clipped by 6 bases and J by 3 bases, with 6 bases between them. CDR3 sequence: CAIRGTNQPQHF. The CDR3 DNA reads as TGTGCCATCAGGGGTACCAATCAGCCCCAGCATTTT.

The CDR3 protein is CASSFGGLNTEAFF. The CDR3 DNA sequence: TGTGCCAGCAGCTTTGGGGGACTGAACACTGAAGCTTTCTTT. The V gene is TRBV7-9, the J gene TRBJ1-1; D possibly corresponds to TRBD1 (5 bases). Trimming took 3 bases from V and 0 from J, leaving 8 bases between them. CDR3 length: 14 residues. Germline assignment: CDR1 SEHNR and CDR2 FQNEAQ (reference sequence).

The V and J genes are TRBV3-1 (or the pseudogene TRBV3-2) and TRBJ1-1; 7 bases match TRBD1. The CDR3 has 14 residues. Germline V gene lookup returns CDR1 LGHDT and CDR2 YNNKEL (reference sequence). The ends lost 0 bases at V and 11 bases at J; junction bases unmatched: 9. CDR3 sequence (DNA): TGTGCCAGCAGCCAAGATCAAGGGGGCGCCTACGCTTTCTTT. It encodes CASSQDQGGAYAFF.

The rearrangement uses TRBV27 and TRBJ1-6; TRBD1 aligns across 7 bases. Trimming took 3 bases from V and 6 from J; bases not matched to a gene: 11. The germline gives CDR1 MNHEY, CDR2 SMNVEV (reference sequence). The CDR3 consists of 17 residues. CDR3 in amino acids: CASSFALRQGLNSPLHF. The DNA for the CDR3 is TGTGCCAGCAGTTTCGCCCTTCGACAGGGTCTTAATTCACCCCTCCACTTT.

This clone was detected only a few times. The chain combines TRBV12-5 with TRBJ2-2, with 10 positions matching TRBD2. This CDR3 contains 22 residues. V lost 0 bases, J lost 6 bases, and 22 bases stayed unmatched. Germline V lookup: CDR1 LGHNT, CDR2 FRNRAP. In nucleotides, the CDR3 is TGTGCTAGTGGTTTGGTACGGGGGTCTAGCGGGAGAATTCCCATCCCTGCCGGGGAGCTGTTTTTT. Protein: CASGLVRGSSGRIPIPAGELFF. The complete variable domain, with remaining parts taken from reference TRBV12-5 and TRBJ2-2, reads DARVTQTPRHKVTEMGQEVTMRCQPILGHNTVFWYRQTMMQGLELLAYFRNRAPLDDSGMPKDRFSAEMPDATLATLKIQPSEPRDSAVYFCASGLVRGSSGRIPIPAGELFFGEGSRLTVL.

The chain couples TRBV2 to TRBJ1-4, with D tentatively TRBD1 (6 bases). Per germline, CDR1 SNHLY and CDR2 FYNNEI. CDR3 length equals 13 residues. Trimming took off 7 bases at V and 12 bases at J, with 18 bases between the two ends. The CDR3 DNA reads as TGTGCCAGCATGAGGGACATTCGAAAGGAACTGTTTTTT. Protein: CASMRDIRKELFF. The variable domain in full, completed from reference TRBV2 and TRBJ1-4, reads EPEVTQTPSHQVTQMGQEVILRCVPISNHLYFYWYRQILGQKVEFLVSFYNNEISEKSEIFDDQFSVERPDGSNFTLKIRSTKLEDSAMYFCASMRDIRKELFFGSGTQLSVL.

V gene TRBV2 combines with J gene TRBJ1-2, with D perhaps matching TRBD1 (5 bases). Germline V CDR1 and CDR2: SNHLY, FYNNEI. V was trimmed by 3 bases and J by 10 bases, leaving 15 bases between them. This CDR3 is 13 amino acids long. In DNA form, the CDR3 reads TGTGCCAGCAGTGAGACGACGGGGCTTGACTACACCTTC. Its translation: CASSETTGLDYTF.

The chain links TRBV6-1 to TRBJ1-3; 9 bases match TRBD1. J gave up 4 bases and V 4 bases, and 8 bases lay outside the gene matches. Germline CDR1 is MNHNS and CDR2 is SASEGT. The CDR3 consists of 16 residues. Here the CDR3 DNA reads TGTGCCAGCAGTGCAATACAGGGGGCGGGAGGAAACACCATATATTTT. Protein sequence: CASSAIQGAGGNTIYF.

The CDR3 bases are TGTGCCAGCAGAGGGACAGGGGAGGATGAAAAACTGTTTTTT. Its translation: CASRGTGEDEKLFF. V usage is TRBV6-5 and J usage is TRBJ1-4, with 10 bases identical to TRBD1. The germline V gene encodes CDR1 MNHEY and CDR2 SVGAGI. CDR3 length: 14 residues. The junction had 4 bases not matched to a gene; V was cut back by 6 bases and J by 6 bases.

J is TRBJ2-7 and V is TRBV18; D call uncertain. The CDR3 has 17 residues. With 8 bases removed from V and 2 bases from J, the gap between germline ends came to 25 bases. Germline V lookup: CDR1 KGHSH, CDR2 LQKENI. This CDR3 is CASAPSPIRTDPYEQYF. The CDR3 DNA follows: TGTGCCAGCGCCCCATCACCAATCCGGACCGATCCCTACGAGCAGTACTTC.

This clone was recorded only once. The chain combines TRBV5-1 with TRBJ2-1; TRBD2 agrees at 8 bases. The V and J ends lost 5 bases and 10 bases, in that order; junction bases with no gene match: 11. The CDR3 totals 14 residues. CDR1 and CDR2 (germline): SGHRS, YFSETQ. The chain's CDR3 is CASSLGTSGDEQFF. DNA for the CDR3: TGCGCCAGCAGTCTCGGGACTAGTGGGGACGAGCAGTTCTTC.

The chain combines TRBV20-1 with TRBJ1-2; D not certain. The CDR3 consists of 10 residues. With 8 bases removed from V and 5 bases from J, the gap between germline ends came to 9 bases. Germline-derived CDR1 and CDR2 are DFQATT and SNEGSKA (reference sequence). The CDR3 bases are TGCAGTACCGGGGATTATGGCTACACCTTC. Encoded protein: CSTGDYGYTF.

The genes are TRBV6-5 and TRBJ2-7; perhaps D is TRBD1 or TRBD2 (5 bases each). There are 11 residues in the CDR3. Trimming took 5 bases from V and 9 from J, leaving 11 bases between them. The germline gives CDR1 MNHEY, CDR2 SVGAGI. As DNA, the CDR3 is TGTGCCAGCAGTCAGGGACCGATGCAGTACTTC. It specifies CASSQGPMQYF.

The chain has TRBV20-1 and TRBJ1-4; 7 bases fit TRBD1. V gave up 3 bases and J gave up 7 bases; unmatched junction bases: 8. This CDR3 spans 14 amino acids. The germline CDR1 and CDR2 sequences are DFQATT and SNEGSKA (reference sequence). CDR3 loop: CSASRNRGFEKLFF. In DNA, the CDR3 is TGCAGTGCTAGTCGCAACAGGGGTTTTGAAAAACTGTTTTTT.

The V call is TRBV2, the J call TRBJ1-5, with D possibly matching TRBD1 (5 bases). Germline lookup yields CDR1 SNHLY and CDR2 FYNNEI. Trimming pared 3 bases from V and 3 bases from J, leaving 9 bases between. CDR3 length: 14 residues. As DNA, the CDR3 is TGTGCCAGCAGTGATGAACAGGTCAATCAGCCCCAGCATTTT. Its protein product is CASSDEQVNQPQHF.

V is TRBV7-2 and J is TRBJ1-3; D gene unclear. Trimming took off 2 bases at V and 3 bases at J, with 11 bases between the two ends. The germline gives CDR1 SGHTA, CDR2 FQGNSA. The CDR3 spans 15 residues. This CDR3 reads CASSLSVGSGNTIYF. DNA for the CDR3: TGTGCCAGCAGCTTATCAGTCGGGAGTGGAAACACCATATATTTT.

The rearrangement links TRBV3-1 (or the pseudogene TRBV3-2) to TRBJ1-3; D ambiguous. V lost 0 bases to trimming and J lost 8 bases, with 14 bases between them. Germline loops: CDR1 LGHDT, CDR2 YNNKEL (reference sequence). The CDR3 runs 15 residues. CDR3 in amino acids: CASSQDLQWLDTIYF. The CDR3 bases are TGTGCCAGCAGCCAAGATCTACAGTGGCTGGACACCATATATTTT.

The chain joins TRBV4-3 to TRBJ1-5, with D unresolved. The CDR3 has 14 residues. V shed 1 base and J shed 7 bases, with 11 bases lying between them. CDR1 is LGHNA, CDR2 YSLEER, per germline. The CDR3 nucleotides read TGCGCCAGCAGCCAAGCCCTCGGGATACAGCCCCAGCATTTT. This codes for CASSQALGIQPQHF.